The present T cell receptor (beta chain) was sequenced within a study of CD8+CD57+ T cells in acquired aplastic anemia. Study-level background: Healthy donor sequencing depth: around 9.9 million CD4+, some 12 million CD8+ reads. Study-wide results and limits: Patients had fewer than 35 CD8+ CDR3 sequences in common with controls (the shared set).

Between the trimmed V and J ends, which lost 8 bases and 6 bases, there was a span of 16 bases. Per the germline V gene, CDR1 is SNHLY and CDR2 is FYNNEI. CDR3 length equals 14 residues. This clonotype showed up many times. Antigen unknown. The template used for profiling TCR beta VDJ and CDR3 was genomic DNA. TCRdb reprocessed the reads with MiXCR, giving one entry per CDR3 protein. The sample contains under 250,000 distinct CDR3 sequences, approximately 35% of which appear only once. This sequence was found in a human donor in good health, serving as a control. Input material: sorted CD4+, CD8+, or CD8+CD57+ T cells (not recorded which) from PBMCs. This chain joins TRBV2 and TRBJ2-2, with a tentative D call TRBD2 (6 bases). The CDR3 coding sequence is TGTGCCAGCGAGGCGCCGGGGAGGTCCGGGGAGCTGTTTTTT. Amino acid sequence: CASEAPGRSGELFF.